Here is one TCR beta chain with its context. The sample is drawn from a study of blood T cell repertoires in COVID-19. Study summary: Researchers got acute and convalescent COVID-19 samples from the United States, Italy and Spain.

The method was immunoSEQ multiplex PCR; TCRdb's version includes in-frame clones alone and lacks a portion of them. The sample has 140,000 to 150,000 clones, 65% to 85% seen once. Trimming pared 5 bases from V and 1 base from J, leaving 9 bases between. The germline gives CDR1 LNHDA, CDR2 SQIVND (reference sequence). The CDR3 is 14 amino acids. The age range of participants was about 18 to 90 years, with residence in around 22 US areas. Participant-given clinical history determined each cohort assignment. Before they entered the study, exposed participants had met a COVID-19 case within 2 weeks. The rearrangement links TRBV19 to TRBJ1-5; D is unclear. Sequenced sample: PBMCs or T cells enriched from blood (not recorded which). The TCR comes from a woman aged 50 to 60 who had been exposed to COVID-19. This chain's CDR3 is CASSPRQSNQPQHF. The CDR3 DNA follows: TGTGCCAGTAGTCCCCGACAAAGCAATCAGCCCCAGCATTTT.